The clone carrying this T cell receptor (beta chain) was recorded a few times. What it binds is unknown. This sample is drawn from a study of human T cells and chemical hapten exposure. Study information: Minor pooled library volume differences mainly drove per-sample TCR yield variation.

Study findings and constraints: Once DPC sensitization occurred, TCRs above 1 in 1000 frequency showed no change.

Documented time point: healthy volunteer bleed at 6 weeks. The authors' total RNA extraction used unfractionated whole blood. It was the library that attached unique molecular identifiers to individual cDNA molecules. Each CDR3 protein is one row after TCRdb ran MiXCR on the RACE reads. The table has roughly 80,000 distinct CDR3 sequences, about 9.2% seen once; the top ten hold approximately 1.5%. The clonotype was recovered from a female donor in good health. Some clones in this sample may be carry-over from other donors' samples. Sequencing was carried out using whole blood.

The CDR3 DNA reads as TGTGCCAGCAGCTTAGCTGGGACTAGCGCCTACAATGAGCAGTTCTTC. Translating it yields CASSLAGTSAYNEQFF. This chain uses TRBV11-3 with TRBJ2-1; 10 positions match TRBD2. This CDR3 has 16 residues. In germline, CDR1 is SGHNT, CDR2 YENEEA. Trimming at V came to 1 base and at J to 2 bases, leaving 2 bases not matched to a gene.